The 20 T cell receptor beta chains reported below all come from one sample, sequenced in a study of cytomegalovirus exposure and HLA in healthy donors. The PCR was carried out with 60 Vbeta primers and 13 Jbeta primers. Sequencing used immunoSEQ multiplex PCR; TCRdb keeps in-frame clones, though not all of them. The repertoire includes some 120,000 clones, about 59% of them detected once, and roughly 9.8% sits in the top ten. Sequencing input: PBMCs. These receptors came from a woman between 35 and 50 years old in good health and CMV-seropositive.

The chain joins TRBV27 to TRBJ1-2, with TRBD1 identical over 12 bases. With V trimmed by 5 bases and J by 4 bases, 2 bases remained unmatched. Germline CDR1 reads MNHEY; CDR2 reads SMNVEV (reference sequence). This CDR3 is built from 14 residues. The CDR3 coding sequence is TGTGCCAGCAGTGGGACAGGGGGCGCCTATGGCTACACCTTC. Protein: CASSGTGGAYGYTF.

The genes are TRBV5-4 and TRBJ2-3; 7 bases line up with TRBD2. This CDR3 contains 16 residues. The J segment lost 5 bases and the V segment lost 4 bases, leaving 13 bases of the junction unmatched. Per germline, CDR1 SGHNT and CDR2 YYREEE (reference sequence). CDR3 sequence (DNA): TGTGCCAGCAGCCCGGGGGGAGGGAGTGGGAAAGATACGCAGTATTTT. Amino acids: CASSPGGGSGKDTQYF.

The chain links TRBV7-9 to TRBJ1-4, with a possible D match to TRBD1 (5 bases). Trimming cost V 5 bases and J 0 bases, with 13 bases left between them. CDR1 and CDR2 from the germline V gene are SEHNR and FQNEAQ (reference sequence). This CDR3 region has 16 residues. DNA for the CDR3: TGTGCCAGCAGCCCCATCGGGGGTTCAACTAATGAAAAACTGTTTTTT. Protein sequence: CASSPIGGSTNEKLFF. Supplemented by reference TRBV7-9 and TRBJ1-4, the full variable domain reads DTGVSQNPRHKITKRGQNVTFRCDPISEHNRLYWYRQTLGQGPEFLTYFQNEAQLEKSRLLSDRFSAERPKGSFSTLEIQRTEQGDSAMYLCASSPIGGSTNEKLFFGSGTQLSVL.

This rearrangement joins TRBV6-1 to TRBJ1-2, with TRBD1 identical over 7 bases. This CDR3 is 12 amino acids long. Losses at the gene ends were 7 bases for V and 5 bases for J; bases not matched to a gene: 4. Germline CDR1 MNHNS, CDR2 SASEGT. The CDR3 nucleotides are TGTGCCAGCATTACAGGGGAGTATGGCTACACCTTC. Translation: CASITGEYGYTF.

This clone occurred a few times. The chain couples TRBV5-1 to TRBJ2-7, with 7 bases aligning to TRBD1. The ends lost 9 bases at V and 0 bases at J; junction bases unmatched: 9. The germline V gene has CDR1 SGHRS and CDR2 YFSETQ. CDR3 length equals 14 residues. The CDR3, as DNA: TGCGCCACCAGACAGGGCGTAAGCTCCTACGAGCAGTACTTC. The encoded protein is CATRQGVSSYEQYF.

The genes are TRBV12-5 and TRBJ1-1; TRBD1 matches 8 bases. Germline lookup yields CDR1 LGHNT and CDR2 FRNRAP. Trimming at V came to 4 bases and at J to 3 bases, leaving 10 bases not matched to a gene. This CDR3 has 16 amino acids. The CDR3: CASGSERTGQDTEAFF. CDR3 coding DNA: TGTGCTAGTGGTTCAGAAAGGACAGGGCAGGACACTGAAGCTTTCTTT.

This clone was observed a handful of times. V and J are TRBV9 and TRBJ1-4; D unclear. CDR1 and CDR2 from the germline V gene are SGDLS and YYNGEE. Trimming took 3 bases from V and 7 from J, leaving 19 bases between them. The CDR3 consists of 16 residues. CDR3 residues: CASSARVGEIGEKLFF. Written as DNA, the CDR3 is TGTGCCAGCAGCGCTCGTGTTGGAGAGATAGGTGAAAAACTGTTTTTT.

This chain connects TRBV4-1 to TRBJ2-7, with TRBD2 matching over 7 bases. CDR1 and CDR2 (germline): MGHRA, YSYEKL. Losses at the gene ends were 4 bases for V and 1 base for J; bases not matched to a gene: 10. The CDR3 loop spans 16 amino acids. CDR3 DNA sequence: TGCGCCAGCAGCCGAGTCGGCGGGAGTTATTCCTACGAGCAGTACTTC. Translating gives CASSRVGGSYSYEQYF.

This chain joins TRBV25-1 and TRBJ1-4; 7 bases align to TRBD1. This CDR3 region has 17 residues. Germline values: CDR1 MGHDK, CDR2 SYGVNS. The V gene end was trimmed by 5 bases and the J gene end by 5 bases; junction bases not matched to a gene: 14. DNA of the CDR3: TGTGCCAGCAGTCATCACCCGACCGGGACAGAAAATGAAAAACTGTTTTTT. This translates into CASSHHPTGTENEKLFF. The full variable domain, its missing parts supplied by reference TRBV25-1 and TRBJ1-4, is EADIYQTPRYLVIGTGKKITLECSQTMGHDKMYWYQQDPGMELHLIHYSYGVNSTEKGDLSSESTVSRIRTEHFPLTLESARPSHTSQYLCASSHHPTGTENEKLFFGSGTQLSVL.

This clone has a handful of counts. The chain has TRBV5-1 and TRBJ2-7, with TRBD2 identical over 10 bases. Judging by the DNA end, TRBJ2-1 fits better; the J call may be wrong. The CDR3 runs 17 residues. Looked up from germline, CDR1 is SGHRS and CDR2 is YFSETQ. CDR3 DNA sequence: TGCGCCAGCAGCTTGAGGGCTAGCGGGAGTAACCACAATGAGCAGTTCTTC. It encodes CASSLRASGSNHNEQFF.

The genes are TRBV7-6 and TRBJ2-1; 13 bases fit TRBD2. The CDR3 loop spans 15 amino acids. J gave up 10 bases and V 5 bases, and 8 bases lay outside the gene matches. The germline V gene has CDR1 SGHVS and CDR2 FNYEAQ. The CDR3, as DNA: TGTGCCAGCAGCGATAGGACTAGCGGGAGCTACGAGCAGTTCTTC. It is translated as CASSDRTSGSYEQFF.

The gene calls are TRBV4-3 and TRBJ2-5; D ambiguous. Germline V gives CDR1 LGHNA, CDR2 YSLEER. The CDR3 totals 15 residues. V lost 0 bases and J lost 1, with 9 bases in between. The CDR3 DNA follows: TGCGCCAGCAGCCAAGATCTAAGTTCCCAAGAGACCCAGTACTTC. This gives the protein CASSQDLSSQETQYF.

This clone has more than one count but fewer than ten. In nucleotides, the CDR3 is TGTGCCAGTGACCGGGACAGGGCGGGCACCGGGGAGCTGTTTTTT. Residues: CASDRDRAGTGELFF. The chain employs TRBV2 and TRBJ2-2; 9 bases map to TRBD1. V shed 9 bases, J shed 4 bases, and the junction held 9 bases outside the gene matches. Germline V lookup: CDR1 SNHLY, CDR2 FYNNEI. There are 15 residues in the CDR3.

This clone turned up a few times. The chain employs TRBV6-6 and TRBJ1-5; 10 bases match TRBD1. V lost 6 bases and J lost 5; bases outside the gene matches: 7. Germline values: CDR1 MNHNY, CDR2 SVGAGI (reference sequence). This CDR3 contains 15 residues. The CDR3 reads CASSRTGGRDQPQHF. Here the CDR3 DNA reads TGTGCCAGCAGCCGGACAGGGGGAAGGGATCAGCCCCAGCATTTT.

The rearrangement uses TRBV2 and TRBJ2-5; D remains unclear. V was pared by 6 bases and J by 5 bases, with 13 bases between. The CDR3 loop spans 13 amino acids. Germline V gives CDR1 SNHLY, CDR2 FYNNEI. This CDR3 reads CASRSPPQETQYF. For the CDR3, the DNA is TGTGCCAGCAGGTCCCCGCCGCAGGAGACCCAGTACTTC.

This clone was recorded a few times. The chain employs TRBV27 and TRBJ2-7; 10 bases fit TRBD1. The length of the CDR3 is 14 residues. The germline gives CDR1 MNHEY, CDR2 SMNVEV (reference sequence). The J segment lost 5 bases and the V segment lost 5 bases, leaving 6 bases of the junction unmatched. The CDR3 nucleotides read TGTGCCAGCAGTCCGGGACAGGGGTTCAACGAGCAGTACTTC. Translating gives CASSPGQGFNEQYF.

This clone was observed once. V gene TRBV5-5 combines with J gene TRBJ2-1; 11 nucleotides align to TRBD2. The CDR3 is made up of 16 amino acids. The junction had 6 bases not matched to a gene; V was cut back by 0 bases and J by 7 bases. The germline V gene encodes CDR1 SGHKS and CDR2 YYEKEE (reference sequence). The CDR3 DNA follows: TGTGCCAGCAGCTTGGTTAAACTAGCGGGAGTAAATGAGCAGTTCTTC. It is translated as CASSLVKLAGVNEQFF.

This clone was found a few times. The chain recombines TRBV30 with TRBJ1-1, with 11 bases aligning to TRBD1. J was trimmed by 3 bases and V by 1 base; bases with no gene match: 4. Germline CDR1 reads GTSNPN; CDR2 reads SVGIG (reference sequence). The CDR3 totals 15 residues. This chain's CDR3 is CAWSGGQGDYTEAFF. CDR3 nucleotides: TGTGCCTGGAGTGGGGGACAGGGGGACTACACTGAAGCTTTCTTT.

V and J are TRBV6-5 and TRBJ1-2, with 8 bases aligning to TRBD1. Germline trimming cut 6 bases from V and 8 bases from J; bases unmatched to any gene: 14. Germline loops: CDR1 MNHEY, CDR2 SVGAGI. There are 15 residues in the CDR3. CDR3 DNA sequence: TGTGCCAGCAGCCTTCCCGGACAGGGTTCGGGAGGCTACACCTTC. Translated: CASSLPGQGSGGYTF.

There are a few counts of this clone. The rearrangement uses TRBV6-5 and TRBJ2-7; 7 bases line up with TRBD1. The CDR3 has 13 amino acids. Per germline, CDR1 MNHEY and CDR2 SVGAGI. With V trimmed by 3 bases and J by 2 bases, 1 base remained unmatched. The CDR3 sequence: CASSYQGAYEQYF. The CDR3 DNA reads TGTGCCAGCAGTTATCAGGGGGCCTACGAGCAGTACTTC.